This T cell receptor (beta chain) was recovered during a study of vaccination effects on CD4 cells after COVID-19. Overall study context: The post-vaccine samples were taken, at the median, 72 days after the second dose. Regarding the study as a whole: Late post-vaccination samples showed marked contraction of infection- and vaccine-induced clones.

Assay used: immunoSEQ multiplex PCR; TCRdb lists only in-frame clones, some missing. The sample carries around 67,000 clones, roughly four fifths recorded once. Comments on this clone: Its antigen is as yet unknown.

Expansion of antigen-specific CD4+ T cells with viral peptide pools was carried out by the ViraFEST assay before sequencing. The authors isolated CD4+ T cells after 9 to 10 days of culture. Two-dose BNT162b2 or mRNA-1273 vaccination was given to participants. The authors exchanged half the medium for IL-2 medium on days 3 and 7. CDR3 length equals 12 residues. Germline CDR1 reads MNHNY; CDR2 reads SVGAGI (reference sequence). V gave up 8 bases and J gave up 6 bases, with 13 bases separating them. The sequence was obtained from a human donor who received a COVID-19 vaccine. Sequences were derived from CD4+ T cells from PBMCs cultured with HCoV-229E spike peptides, sampled after COVID-19 vaccination. The chain recombines TRBV6-6 with TRBJ1-1; D is ambiguous. CDR3 nucleotides: TGTGCCAGCCAAGGCCGGGTGGCTGAAGCTTTCTTT. Amino acids: CASQGRVAEAFF.